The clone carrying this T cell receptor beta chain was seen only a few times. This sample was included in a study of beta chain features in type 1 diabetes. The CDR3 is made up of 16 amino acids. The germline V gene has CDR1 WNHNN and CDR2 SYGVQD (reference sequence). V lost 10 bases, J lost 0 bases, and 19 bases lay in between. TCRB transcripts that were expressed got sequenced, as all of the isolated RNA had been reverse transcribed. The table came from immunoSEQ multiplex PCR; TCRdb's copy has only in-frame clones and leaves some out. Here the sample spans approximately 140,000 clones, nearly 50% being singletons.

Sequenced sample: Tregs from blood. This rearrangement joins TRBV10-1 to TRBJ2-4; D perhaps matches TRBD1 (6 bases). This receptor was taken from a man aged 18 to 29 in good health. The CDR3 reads CATKMGAIGAKNIQYF. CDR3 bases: TGCGCCACTAAGATGGGGGCGATTGGAGCCAAAAACATTCAGTACTTC.